This passage covers 20 T cell receptor beta chains from one sample sequenced in a study of Tregs in tolerant kidney transplant recipients. Here immunoSEQ multiplex PCR was the method, and the copy in TCRdb shows in-frame clones only, minus some. Its listing shows 25,000 to 35,000 clones. The sample in question was CD8+ T cells from blood, obtained before the transplant. These receptors were collected from a human donor who received a combined kidney and bone marrow transplant.

As to this clone: The read stops 3 residues short of the end of the CDR3; the missing end is completed from the germline J gene. V gene TRBV6-1 combines with J gene TRBJ2-4; 13 bases are a match to TRBD2. The CDR3 is 17 amino acids. The trim removed 2 bases at V and 8 bases at J, leaving 9 bases unmatched. CDR1 MNHNS and CDR2 SASEGT come from the germline V gene. This CDR3 reads CASSEPSRTSGGYIQYF. Partial CDR3 DNA: TGTGCCAGCAGTGAACCCTCCCGGACTAGCGGGGGATACATT.

As to this clone: A junction boundary mismatches the germline segment, possibly from a read error. The read finishes 3 residues shy of the CDR3 end, and the germline J gene is used to complete it. The V gene is TRBV2, the J gene TRBJ1-2, with 8 bases fitting TRBD1. Germline CDR1 reads SNHLY; CDR2 reads FYNNEI. The CDR3 has 10 amino acids. CDR3 sequence reads: CASRGLGYTF. The sequenced part of the CDR3 DNA is TGTGCAAGCAGGGGGCTTGGC.

For this clone: Read data end 3 residues before the CDR3 end; the end is taken from the germline J gene. J is TRBJ1-1 and V is TRBV30; D may be TRBD1 (5 bases). Germline CDR1 reads GTSNPN; CDR2 reads SVGIG (reference sequence). V was shortened by 0 bases and J by 3 bases, with 14 bases between the two germline ends. This CDR3 is built from 15 residues. The CDR3 is CAWSVSWGDDTEAFF. The part of the CDR3 DNA that was read is TGTGCCTGGAGTGTATCGTGGGGCGACGACACTGAA. The complete variable domain, with remaining parts taken from reference TRBV30 and TRBJ1-1, reads SQTIHQWPATLVQPVGSPLSLECTVEGTSNPNLYWYRQAAGRGLQLLFYSVGIGQISSEVPQNLSASRPQDRQFILSSKKLLLSDSGFYLCAWSVSWGDDTEAFFGQGTRLTVV.

Points on this clone: The read finishes 3 residues shy of the CDR3 end, and the germline J gene is used to complete it. The chain is built from TRBV5-6 and TRBJ1-2; 8 nucleotides line up with TRBD1. The germline V gene has CDR1 SGHDT and CDR2 YYEEEE. Germline trimming cut 2 bases from V and 6 bases from J; bases unmatched to any gene: 9. The CDR3 covers 15 residues. The sequenced part of the CDR3 DNA is TGTGCCAGCAGCTTTTCAGGGGGCGGGCGTGATGGC. Residues: CASSFSGGGRDG. The full CDR3 sequence reads CASSFSGGGRDGYTF.

Comments on this clone: The read finishes 3 residues shy of the CDR3 end, and the germline J gene is used to complete it. The chain recombines TRBV2 with TRBJ1-4, with D unresolved. The V end was cut by 3 bases, the J end by 8 bases, with 13 bases between. From germline, CDR1 is SNHLY and CDR2 FYNNEI. CDR3 size: 14 residues. CDR3 loop: CASSDAPLAEKLFF. CDR3 DNA, as far as it was read: TGTGCCAGCAGTGACGCCCCCCTAGCCGAAAAA.

Worth noting for this clone: With the read ending 3 residues before the CDR3 end, the germline J gene is used to fill in that end. This chain connects TRBV20-1 to TRBJ1-2; unclear D gene. Trimming left V 3 bases short and J 6 bases short, with 11 bases between. The CDR3 is made up of 12 amino acids. Germline V gene lookup returns CDR1 DFQATT and CDR2 SNEGSKA (reference sequence). The CDR3 protein is CSASSVKDGYTF. The sequenced part of the CDR3 DNA is TGCAGTGCTAGTTCAGTGAAGGATGGC.

As regards this clone: The read stops 3 residues short of the end of the CDR3; the missing end is completed from the germline J gene. The genes are TRBV29-1 and TRBJ1-2, with D perhaps TRBD1 (5 bases). The CDR3 consists of 14 residues. Germline-derived CDR1 and CDR2 are SQVTM and ANQGSEA. This chain's CDR3 is CSVEWGQGPFGYTF. CDR3 DNA, as far as it was read: TGCAGCGTTGAATGGGGCCAGGGTCCTTTCGGC.

About this clone: Read sequence stops 3 residues before the CDR3 end, and the germline J gene provides the missing end. This rearrangement joins TRBV5-6 to TRBJ2-2, with D unresolved. Germline assignment: CDR1 SGHDT and CDR2 YYEEEE. This CDR3 has 13 residues. Trimming shortened V by 3 bases and J by 5 bases, and 8 bases separated the two germline ends. The DNA read from the CDR3 is TGTGCCAGCAGCTCACAGCTTACCGGGGAG. This encodes CASSSQLTGE. The entire CDR3 is CASSSQLTGELFF.

The CDR3 sequence: CASRGLGGPYEQYF. Incomplete CDR3 DNA: TGTGCCAGCAGGGGCCTCGGGGGACCCTACGAG. The J gene is TRBJ2-7, the V gene TRBV6-2 or TRBV6-3; weak D call: TRBD2 (6 bases). The DNA ends 3 residues before the CDR3 does, and the rest of the CDR3 is filled in from the germline J gene. Germline assignment: CDR1 MNHEY and CDR2 SVGEGT. The germline V and J ends were trimmed by 6 bases and 2 bases, with 14 bases remaining between them. CDR3 length: 14 amino acids.

With regard to this clone: The CDR3 end lies 3 residues beyond the end of the read and is filled in from the germline J gene. The chain couples TRBV7-9 to TRBJ2-7; 13 bases are a match to TRBD2. The CDR3 totals 13 residues. V dropped 10 bases and J dropped 6; count of bases not matched to a gene: 6. Per the germline V gene, CDR1 is SEHNR and CDR2 is FQNEAQ (reference sequence). The CDR3 is CAIIGTSGTEQYF. The DNA read from the CDR3 is TGTGCCATCATCGGGACTAGCGGGACCGAG. Full variable domain (outside the CDR3, taken from reference TRBV7-9 and TRBJ2-7): DTGVSQNPRHKITKRGQNVTFRCDPISEHNRLYWYRQTLGQGPEFLTYFQNEAQLEKSRLLSDRFSAERPKGSFSTLEIQRTEQGDSAMYLCAIIGTSGTEQYFGPGTRLTVT.

As regards this clone: The observed sequence ends 3 residues before the CDR3 terminus, with the missing tail filled in from the germline J gene. The chain carries TRBV5-4 and TRBJ1-2, with a weak D call TRBD1 (6 bases). CDR3 size: 12 residues. Germline CDR1 is SGHNT and CDR2 is YYREEE (reference sequence). The V gene lost 4 bases and the J gene lost 7 bases, with 11 bases spanning the gap. The CDR3 DNA, read in part, is TGTGCCAGCAGCGCTCCAGGGGCTGGC. Its protein is CASSAPGAG. The full CDR3 reads CASSAPGAGYTF. Filled out from reference TRBV5-4 and TRBJ1-2, the complete variable domain reads ETGVTQSPTHLIKTRGQQVTLRCSSQSGHNTVSWYQQALGQGPQFIFQYYREEENGRGNFPPRFSGLQFPNYSSELNVNALELDDSALYLCASSAPGAGYTFGSGTRLTVV.

Concerning this clone: The read halts 3 residues ahead of the CDR3 end, with the missing end drawn from the germline J gene. This chain uses TRBV7-2 with TRBJ2-7; 9 positions agree with TRBD2. Unmatched junction bases numbered 4, after V lost 3 bases and J lost 4 bases. The CDR3 has 14 amino acids. The germline V gene has CDR1 SGHTA and CDR2 FQGNSA. CDR3 DNA, as far as it was read: TGTGCCAGCAGCTTGGGCGGGGGGGGTTACGAG. Amino acid sequence: CASSLGGGGYE. From start to end, the CDR3 is CASSLGGGGYEQYF.

The part of the CDR3 DNA that was read is TGTGCCAGTAGTTCAACTAGCGGGGTCCAAGAGACC. Translated, it gives CASSSTSGVQET. The whole CDR3 is CASSSTSGVQETQYF. V and J are TRBV19 and TRBJ2-5; 10 nucleotides match TRBD2. The sequence runs out 3 residues before the end of the CDR3; the remainder is reconstructed from the germline J gene. Germline V gene data show CDR1 as LNHDA and CDR2 as SQIVND (reference sequence). V shed 5 bases, J shed 1 base, and the junction held 4 bases outside the gene matches. The CDR3 totals 15 residues.

Regarding this clone: The read finishes 3 residues shy of the CDR3 end, and the germline J gene is used to complete it. The V and J genes are TRBV6-1 and TRBJ2-7, with D maybe TRBD1 (6 bases). Germline CDR1 and CDR2: MNHNS and SASEGT. V was clipped by 4 bases and J by 4 bases, with 11 bases between them. This CDR3 is built from 13 residues. Incomplete CDR3 DNA: TGTGCCAGCAGTGTCCGGGACACTTACGAG. Protein sequence: CASSVRDTYE. The complete CDR3 sequence is CASSVRDTYEQYF.

The covered CDR3 bases are TGTGCCAGCAGGCTAAGGGGGTTCGGGAATTCACCC. Its protein product is CASRLRGFGNSP. The whole CDR3 sequence reads CASRLRGFGNSPLHF. The chain couples TRBV13 to TRBJ1-6, with a possible D match to TRBD1 (6 bases). The read is 3 residues too short to cover the CDR3 end, so that end is filled in from the germline J gene. V lost 6 bases to trimming and J lost 7 bases, with 16 bases between them. This CDR3 is 15 amino acids long. Germline lookup yields CDR1 PRHDT and CDR2 FYEKMQ (reference sequence).

To note about this clone: The read stops 3 residues short of the end of the CDR3; the missing end is completed from the germline J gene. This sequence joins TRBV6-1 and TRBJ2-7, with a possible D match to TRBD1 (5 bases). The CDR3 runs to 12 residues. With 1 base removed from V and 6 bases from J, the gap between germline ends came to 7 bases. Per germline, CDR1 MNHNS and CDR2 SASEGT. The sequenced part of the CDR3 DNA is TGTGCCAGCAGTGAAGAACAGGTCGAG. The encoded protein is CASSEEQVE. The CDR3, in full, reads CASSEEQVEQYF.

Turning to this clone: The read terminates 3 residues ahead of where the CDR3 ends, so the germline J gene completes it. V and J are TRBV2 and TRBJ2-5; D ambiguous. Germline V CDR1 and CDR2: SNHLY, FYNNEI. V gave up 7 bases and J gave up 3 bases, with 18 bases separating them. The CDR3 length is 15 residues. The CDR3 loop reads CASKKETTHEETQYF. The CDR3 bases that were read are TGTGCCAGCAAGAAGGAAACTACCCACGAAGAGACC. The full variable domain, its missing parts supplied by reference TRBV2 and TRBJ2-5, is EPEVTQTPSHQVTQMGQEVILRCVPISNHLYFYWYRQILGQKVEFLVSFYNNEISEKSEIFDDQFSVERPDGSNFTLKIRSTKLEDSAMYFCASKKETTHEETQYFGPGTRLLVL.

Comments on this clone: Sequencing ends 3 residues short of the CDR3 end; the germline J gene provides the rest. The V and J genes are TRBV7-2 and TRBJ2-7; perhaps TRBD2 as D (5 bases). V was shortened by 6 bases and J by 5 bases, with 8 bases between the two germline ends. In germline, CDR1 is SGHTA, CDR2 FQGNSA. The CDR3 consists of 11 residues. CDR3 amino acids: CASRDFDEQYF. CDR3 DNA (partial): TGTGCCAGCAGGGACTTCGACGAG. Together with reference TRBV7-2 and TRBJ2-7, the CDR3 gives the full variable domain: GAGVSQSPSNKVTEKGKDVELRCDPISGHTALYWYRQSLGQGLEFLIYFQGNSAPDKSGLPSDRFSAERTGGSVSTLTIQRTQQEDSAVYLCASRDFDEQYFGPGTRLTVT.

In regard to this clone: The CDR3 end is not reached by the read, which stops 3 residues before it; the germline J gene fills it in. This chain links TRBV30 with TRBJ2-7; TRBD1 matches 9 bases. The ends lost 1 base at V and 4 bases at J; junction bases unmatched: 2. Germline V gene sequence: CDR1 GTSNPN, CDR2 SVGIG (reference sequence). This CDR3 comprises 13 residues. The CDR3 DNA, read in part, is TGTGCCTGGAGTGGGACAGGGGATTACGAG. Translating it yields CAWSGTGDYE. The whole CDR3 protein is CAWSGTGDYEQYF.

Of note for this clone: From the germline J gene comes the end of the CDR3, since the read stops 3 residues before it. The chain has TRBV11-2 and TRBJ1-5, with a possible D match to TRBD1 (6 bases). This CDR3 is 14 amino acids long. Germline CDR1 SGHAT, CDR2 FQNNGV. Trimming removed 5 bases at V and 3 bases at J, with 11 bases between. The covered CDR3 bases are TGTGCCAGCAGCCAAGGACAGTACAATCAGCCC. Translated: CASSQGQYNQP. Given in full, the CDR3 is CASSQGQYNQPQHF.